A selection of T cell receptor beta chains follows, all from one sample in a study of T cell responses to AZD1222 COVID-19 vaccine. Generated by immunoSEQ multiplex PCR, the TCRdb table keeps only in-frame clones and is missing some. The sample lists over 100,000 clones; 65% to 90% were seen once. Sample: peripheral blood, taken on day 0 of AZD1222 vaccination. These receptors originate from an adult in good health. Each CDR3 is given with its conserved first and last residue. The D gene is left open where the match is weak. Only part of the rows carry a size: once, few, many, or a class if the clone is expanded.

cdr3_aa: CASSSNRLTGNYGYTF
cdr3_nt: TGCGCCAGCAGCTCTAATCGCCTGACAGGAAACTATGGCTACACCTTC
v_call: TRBV4-3
d_call: .
clone_size: once
j_call: TRBJ1-2

cdr3_aa: CASSLGQGGLSYEQYF
cdr3_nt: TGTGCCAGCAGCTTAGGACAGGGCGGTCTCTCCTACGAGCAGTACTTC
v_call: TRBV7-6
d_call: TRBD1
clone_size: .
j_call: TRBJ2-7

cdr3_aa: CASSPARDIGTSAFF
cdr3_nt: TGTGCCAGCTCACCAGCCCGGGACATCGGGACCTCCGCTTTCTTT
v_call: TRBV18
d_call: .
clone_size: .
j_call: TRBJ1-1

cdr3_aa: CASSLDGAYEQYF
cdr3_nt: TGCGCCAGCAGCTTGGACGGAGCCTACGAGCAGTACTTC
v_call: TRBV5-1
d_call: .
clone_size: .
j_call: TRBJ2-7

cdr3_aa: CASSVMSIDTEAFF
cdr3_nt: TGTGCCAGCAGCGTAATGTCTATCGACACTGAAGCTTTCTTT
v_call: TRBV9
d_call: .
clone_size: .
j_call: TRBJ1-1

cdr3_aa: CASSAPGTTRLGQFF
cdr3_nt: TGTGCCAGCAGCGCCCCCGGGACAACTCGTTTGGGGCAGTTCTTC
v_call: TRBV9
d_call: .
clone_size: .
j_call: TRBJ2-1

cdr3_aa: CASSFGQAEAFF
cdr3_nt: TGTGCCAGCAGCTTTGGACAGGCTGAAGCTTTCTTT
v_call: TRBV7-9
d_call: TRBD1
clone_size: .
j_call: TRBJ1-1

cdr3_aa: CASSLGGLVDTQYF
cdr3_nt: TGTGCCAGCAGCCTAGGGGGGCTCGTAGATACGCAGTATTTT
v_call: TRBV6-5
d_call: .
clone_size: once
j_call: TRBJ2-3

cdr3_aa: CASSFGGATEKLFF
cdr3_nt: TGTGCCAGCAGTTTTGGGGGGGCGACTGAAAAACTGTTTTTT
v_call: TRBV28
d_call: .
clone_size: .
j_call: TRBJ1-4

cdr3_aa: CASSQGQDSYEQYF
cdr3_nt: TGTGCCAGCAGCCAAGGACAGGATTCCTACGAGCAGTACTTC
v_call: TRBV3-1/TRBV3-2
d_call: .
clone_size: few
j_call: TRBJ2-7

cdr3_aa: CASSGGSSGANVLTF
cdr3_nt: TGTGCCAGCAGTGGAGGCAGCTCTGGGGCCAACGTCCTGACTTTC
v_call: TRBV28
d_call: .
clone_size: once
j_call: TRBJ2-6

cdr3_aa: CASTLDGNTEAFF
cdr3_nt: TGTGCCAGCACCCTGGATGGGAACACTGAAGCTTTCTTT
v_call: TRBV7-2
d_call: .
clone_size: .
j_call: TRBJ1-1

cdr3_aa: CAWRSPGHSNQPQHF
cdr3_nt: TGTGCCTGGAGATCCCCGGGACATAGCAATCAGCCCCAGCATTTT
v_call: TRBV30
d_call: .
clone_size: .
j_call: TRBJ1-5

cdr3_aa: CASLARAGSSYEQYF
cdr3_nt: TGTGCCAGCCTTGCGCGAGCGGGGAGCTCCTACGAGCAGTACTTC
v_call: TRBV27
d_call: TRBD2
clone_size: .
j_call: TRBJ2-7

cdr3_aa: CASSGRTTNQDYGYTF
cdr3_nt: TGTGCCAGCAGCGGCCGGACAACTAATCAGGACTATGGCTACACCTTC
v_call: TRBV3-1/TRBV3-2
d_call: .
clone_size: .
j_call: TRBJ1-2

cdr3_aa: CATSEPGGQGGFGYTF
cdr3_nt: TGTGCCACCAGTGAACCCGGGGGACAGGGGGGCTTTGGCTACACCTTC
v_call: TRBV24-1
d_call: TRBD1
clone_size: .
j_call: TRBJ1-2

cdr3_aa: CASSLGSVAPGELFF
cdr3_nt: TGCGCCAGCAGCTTGGGTTCGGTAGCACCCGGGGAGCTGTTTTTT
v_call: TRBV5-1
d_call: .
clone_size: .
j_call: TRBJ2-2

cdr3_aa: CASSQVGNTIYF
cdr3_nt: TGTGCCAGCAGCCAAGTAGGAAACACCATATATTTT
v_call: TRBV3-1/TRBV3-2
d_call: .
clone_size: .
j_call: TRBJ1-3

cdr3_aa: CASSYGHGETQYF
cdr3_nt: TGTGCCAGCAGCTACGGACACGGAGAGACCCAGTACTTC
v_call: TRBV7-3
d_call: .
clone_size: .
j_call: TRBJ2-5

cdr3_aa: CASSQGLAGGTDTQYF
cdr3_nt: TGCGCCAGCAGCCAGGGACTAGCGGGGGGCACAGATACGCAGTATTTT
v_call: TRBV4-1
d_call: TRBD2
clone_size: .
j_call: TRBJ2-3

cdr3_aa: CASSYRSTGPGSGYTF
cdr3_nt: TGTGCCAGCAGTTATCGAAGTACAGGCCCCGGGTCTGGCTACACCTTC
v_call: TRBV6-5
d_call: .
clone_size: .
j_call: TRBJ1-2

cdr3_aa: CASSVRGNTEAFF
cdr3_nt: TGTGCCAGCAGCGTCCGGGGGAACACTGAAGCTTTCTTT
v_call: TRBV9
d_call: .
clone_size: once
j_call: TRBJ1-1

cdr3_aa: CASEDRGRLKLFF
cdr3_nt: TGTGCCAGTGAAGACAGGGGGCGATTAAAACTGTTTTTT
v_call: TRBV19
d_call: TRBD1
clone_size: .
j_call: TRBJ1-4

cdr3_aa: CASRTDRSSYEQYF
cdr3_nt: TGTGCCAGCAGAACAGACAGGAGCTCCTACGAGCAGTACTTC
v_call: TRBV6-5
d_call: .
clone_size: .
j_call: TRBJ2-7

cdr3_aa: CASSLGGAMNTEAFF
cdr3_nt: TGTGCCAGCAGCTTAGGGGGGGCCATGAACACTGAAGCTTTCTTT
v_call: TRBV11-3
d_call: .
clone_size: .
j_call: TRBJ1-1

cdr3_aa: CASRTDRANEKLFF
cdr3_nt: TGTGCCAGCAGGACGGACAGGGCTAATGAAAAACTGTTTTTT
v_call: TRBV7-3
d_call: TRBD1
clone_size: .
j_call: TRBJ1-4

cdr3_aa: CASSFLGLVQPQHF
cdr3_nt: TGTGCCAGCAGTTTTTTGGGACTCGTCCAGCCCCAGCATTTT
v_call: TRBV28
d_call: .
clone_size: .
j_call: TRBJ1-5

cdr3_aa: CASSKKLGPHTDYGYTF
cdr3_nt: TGTGCCAGCAGCAAGAAATTAGGCCCTCATACGGACTATGGCTACACCTTC
v_call: TRBV21-1
d_call: .
clone_size: .
j_call: TRBJ1-2

cdr3_aa: CASSEAATPHGNTIYF
cdr3_nt: TGTGCCAGCAGTGAAGCCGCCACACCCCATGGAAACACCATATATTTT
v_call: TRBV2
d_call: .
clone_size: .
j_call: TRBJ1-3

cdr3_aa: CASSPEAAEAFF
cdr3_nt: TGTGCCAGCTCACCAGAGGCGGCTGAAGCTTTCTTT
v_call: TRBV18
d_call: .
clone_size: .
j_call: TRBJ1-1

cdr3_aa: CASTDPGRQETQYF
cdr3_nt: TGTGCCAGCACGGATCCAGGGCGTCAAGAGACCCAGTACTTC
v_call: TRBV7-3
d_call: .
clone_size: .
j_call: TRBJ2-5

cdr3_aa: CASSLLGLQPQHF
cdr3_nt: TGCGCCAGCAGCCTCCTGGGGTTACAGCCCCAGCATTTT
v_call: TRBV5-1
d_call: .
clone_size: .
j_call: TRBJ1-5

cdr3_aa: CASRGQGKSGYTF
cdr3_nt: TGTGCCAGCAGGGGACAGGGGAAGAGTGGCTACACCTTC
v_call: TRBV6-6
d_call: TRBD1
clone_size: few
j_call: TRBJ1-2

cdr3_aa: CASSVKSGTSSYEQYF
cdr3_nt: TGTGCCAGCAGCGTTAAATCCGGGACTAGTTCCTACGAGCAGTACTTC
v_call: TRBV7-2
d_call: TRBD2
clone_size: few
j_call: TRBJ2-7

cdr3_aa: CASSQVGIYGYTF
cdr3_nt: TGTGCCAGCAGCCAAGTGGGGATCTATGGCTACACCTTC
v_call: TRBV14
d_call: .
clone_size: few
j_call: TRBJ1-2

cdr3_aa: CASRGAGYGYTF
cdr3_nt: TGCGCCAGCAGAGGGGCGGGCTATGGCTACACCTTC
v_call: TRBV10-2
d_call: .
clone_size: .
j_call: TRBJ1-2

cdr3_aa: CASILQTGAYGYTF
cdr3_nt: TGTGCCAGCATTCTCCAGACAGGGGCCTATGGCTACACCTTC
v_call: TRBV2
d_call: TRBD1
clone_size: .
j_call: TRBJ1-2

cdr3_aa: CASSRGGGEDTQYF
cdr3_nt: TGTGCCAGCAGCCGCGGTGGGGGGGAAGATACGCAGTATTTT
v_call: TRBV11-1
d_call: TRBD2
clone_size: .
j_call: TRBJ2-3

cdr3_aa: CASTLQGLGGYTF
cdr3_nt: TGTGCCAGCACCTTACAGGGCTTAGGTGGCTACACCTTC
v_call: TRBV13
d_call: .
clone_size: .
j_call: TRBJ1-2

cdr3_aa: CASRGTLSMGQGPYGYTF
cdr3_nt: TGTGCCAGCAGGGGGACCCTATCGATGGGACAGGGCCCCTATGGCTACACCTTC
v_call: TRBV27
d_call: TRBD1
clone_size: .
j_call: TRBJ1-2

cdr3_aa: CASSPRYTDTQYF
cdr3_nt: TGTGCCAGCAGCCCCCGTTACACAGATACGCAGTATTTT
v_call: TRBV11-3
d_call: .
clone_size: .
j_call: TRBJ2-3

cdr3_aa: CASTGSSYNSPLHF
cdr3_nt: TGTGCCAGCACTGGGAGCTCCTATAATTCACCCCTCCACTTT
v_call: TRBV28
d_call: .
clone_size: few
j_call: TRBJ1-6

cdr3_aa: CASSQVRFDSYEQYF
cdr3_nt: TGCGCCAGCAGTCAAGTCAGGTTCGACTCCTACGAGCAGTACTTC
v_call: TRBV23-1
d_call: .
clone_size: .
j_call: TRBJ2-7

cdr3_aa: CASRAGPGQPQHF
cdr3_nt: TGTGCCAGCAGGGCGGGCCCCGGTCAGCCCCAGCATTTT
v_call: TRBV7-2
d_call: .
clone_size: .
j_call: TRBJ1-5

cdr3_aa: CASSQEDRGWSTEAFF
cdr3_nt: TGTGCCAGCAGCCAAGAGGACAGGGGATGGTCCACTGAAGCTTTCTTT
v_call: TRBV3-1/TRBV3-2
d_call: TRBD1
clone_size: .
j_call: TRBJ1-1

cdr3_aa: CSVEGAGVRVTEAFF
cdr3_nt: TGCAGCGTTGAAGGTGCGGGGGTACGTGTAACTGAAGCTTTCTTT
v_call: TRBV29-1
d_call: .
clone_size: .
j_call: TRBJ1-1

cdr3_aa: CASSSNDRRQQYF
cdr3_nt: TGTGCCAGCAGCTCGAACGACAGGAGGCAACAGTACTTC
v_call: TRBV7-6
d_call: .
clone_size: .
j_call: TRBJ2-7

cdr3_aa: CATSYPGTQGKNYGYTF
cdr3_nt: TGTGCCACCAGCTATCCCGGTACACAGGGTAAAAACTATGGCTACACCTTC
v_call: TRBV15
d_call: .
clone_size: .
j_call: TRBJ1-2

cdr3_aa: CASSPWTSGGYEQYF
cdr3_nt: TGTGCCAGCAGCCCGTGGACTAGCGGGGGCTACGAGCAGTACTTC
v_call: TRBV7-8
d_call: TRBD2
clone_size: .
j_call: TRBJ2-7

cdr3_aa: CASSLQRQSGELFF
cdr3_nt: TGCGCCAGCAGTTTACAACGACAGTCCGGGGAGCTGTTTTTT
v_call: TRBV5-1
d_call: .
clone_size: .
j_call: TRBJ2-2

cdr3_aa: CASSLATGGFGYGYTF
cdr3_nt: TGTGCCAGCAGCTTAGCGACAGGGGGCTTTGGCTATGGCTACACCTTC
v_call: TRBV7-2
d_call: TRBD1
clone_size: .
j_call: TRBJ1-2

cdr3_aa: CASSLGGTDNYGYTF
cdr3_nt: TGTGCCAGCTCCCTGGGGGGGACAGACAACTATGGCTACACCTTC
v_call: TRBV7-2
d_call: TRBD1
clone_size: .
j_call: TRBJ1-2

cdr3_aa: CASKKTRAIEAFF
cdr3_nt: TGTGCCAGTAAAAAGACCAGGGCTATTGAAGCTTTCTTT
v_call: TRBV19
d_call: .
clone_size: .
j_call: TRBJ1-1

cdr3_aa: CASSNRGNQPQHF
cdr3_nt: TGTGCCAGTAGTAACAGGGGCAATCAGCCCCAGCATTTT
v_call: TRBV19
d_call: .
clone_size: .
j_call: TRBJ1-5

cdr3_aa: CASRSDREYGYTF
cdr3_nt: TGTGCCAGCAGATCCGACAGGGAGTATGGCTACACCTTC
v_call: TRBV3-1/TRBV3-2
d_call: TRBD1
clone_size: .
j_call: TRBJ1-2

cdr3_aa: CASSYRDSYNEQFF
cdr3_nt: TGTGCCAGCAGTTATCGGGATTCCTACAATGAGCAGTTCTTC
v_call: TRBV6-2/TRBV6-3
d_call: .
clone_size: few
j_call: TRBJ2-1

cdr3_aa: CASSYEQGSEQFF
cdr3_nt: TGTGCCAGCAGTTACGAGCAGGGTAGTGAGCAGTTCTTC
v_call: TRBV6-5
d_call: .
clone_size: .
j_call: TRBJ2-1

cdr3_aa: CASSFIVSEQFF
cdr3_nt: TGTGCCAGCAGTTTCATAGTTAGTGAGCAGTTCTTC
v_call: TRBV12-3/TRBV12-4
d_call: .
clone_size: .
j_call: TRBJ2-1

cdr3_aa: CASSLDGRELDEQYF
cdr3_nt: TGCGCCAGCAGCTTGGATGGCAGGGAGTTGGACGAGCAGTACTTC
v_call: TRBV5-1
d_call: .
clone_size: .
j_call: TRBJ2-7